The sequence of this TCR beta chain was determined in a study of chemoradiotherapy in HPV16-positive cancers. The overall study: Functional T-cell assays on a couple of HPV16-positive patients' cells defined candidate HPV-specific clones and common TCR motifs.

The repertoire was sequenced with immunoSEQ multiplex PCR; TCRdb's copy has only in-frame clones and lacks some. The table has 6,500 to 8,500 clones, about 83% seen once. About this clone: The target antigen is unknown.

Overall study results and limits: HPV-specific T cells were functionally defined from only a couple of HPV16-positive patients. Candidate HPV-specific clones and E7-related TCR motifs grew in tumor during treatment.

Repeated repertoire sampling spanned the course of chemoradiotherapy. The receptor was isolated from a human donor with HPV-associated anogenital cancer. The sample here was blood, taken from a patient who underwent chemoradiotherapy.

The CDR3 is CASSSPPYRRRNEKLFF. For the CDR3, the DNA is TGTGCCAGCAGCTCTCCCCCTTATCGTAGAAGGAATGAAAAACTGTTTTTT. J is TRBJ1-4 and V is TRBV11-3; no reliable D call. Germline lookup yields CDR1 SGHNT and CDR2 YENEEA. The V gene lost 4 bases and the J gene lost 5 bases, with 20 bases spanning the gap. CDR3 length equals 17 residues.